One and the same sample provided the 27 T cell receptor beta chains below, sequenced in a study of cytomegalovirus exposure and HLA in healthy donors. Sequenced by immunoSEQ multiplex PCR; TCRdb stores in-frame clones only, minus some. The sample consists of 30,000 to 40,000 clones, approximately 92% of them appearing once. Sequences were obtained from PBMCs. Receptors originate from a man aged 18 to 29 in good health and CMV-seronegative.

The chain combines TRBV7-9 with TRBJ2-1; TRBD2 agrees at 7 bases. The CDR3 spans 15 residues. V dropped 2 bases and J dropped 6; count of bases not matched to a gene: 7. The germline CDR1 and CDR2 sequences are SEHNR and FQNEAQ (reference sequence). The CDR3 bases are TGTGCCAGCAGCTTATCTGGCGGGAGTCCCAATGAGCAGTTCTTC. It codes for CASSLSGGSPNEQFF.

The V call is TRBV2, the J call TRBJ1-2; the D gene is possibly TRBD1 (6 bases). V lost 3 bases, J lost 5 bases, and 13 bases lay in between. CDR1 is SNHLY and CDR2 is FYNNEI in the germline V gene. The CDR3 totals 14 residues. The CDR3 reads CASSEETGSYGYTF. DNA for the CDR3: TGTGCCAGCAGTGAGGAGACAGGATCATATGGCTACACCTTC. Filled out from reference TRBV2 and TRBJ1-2, the complete variable domain reads EPEVTQTPSHQVTQMGQEVILRCVPISNHLYFYWYRQILGQKVEFLVSFYNNEISEKSEIFDDQFSVERPDGSNFTLKIRSTKLEDSAMYFCASSEETGSYGYTFGSGTRLTVV.

The J gene is TRBJ2-5, the V gene TRBV5-1; 8 bases match TRBD2. Germline V lookup: CDR1 SGHRS, CDR2 YFSETQ. V was pared by 3 bases and J by 2 bases, with 6 bases of the junction left unmatched. CDR3 length: 15 amino acids. The CDR3 coding sequence is TGCGCCAGCAGCTCGGCTAGCGGGTCTCAAGAGACCCAGTACTTC. It encodes CASSSASGSQETQYF.

This clone was recorded only once. The rearrangement joins TRBV27 to TRBJ1-3; 8 bases are shared with TRBD1. After removal of 2 bases from V and 7 bases from J, the junction contained 4 bases not matched to a gene. CDR1 is MNHEY and CDR2 is SMNVEV in the germline V gene (reference sequence). CDR3 length: 14 residues. DNA of the CDR3: TGTGCCAGCAGTTTAAACAGGGGGGATAACACCATATATTTT. Its translation is CASSLNRGDNTIYF.

V usage is TRBV19 and J usage is TRBJ1-3; D gene uncertain. Germline lookup yields CDR1 LNHDA and CDR2 SQIVND (reference sequence). This CDR3 is 12 amino acids long. The CDR3 coding sequence is TGTGCGAGTGGAGGCTCTGGAAACACCATATATTTT. It yields the protein CASGGSGNTIYF.

The chain uses TRBV7-9 and TRBJ2-4; 8 nucleotides line up with TRBD1. The CDR3 is 17 residues long. J gave up 0 bases and V 2 bases, and 6 bases lay outside the gene matches. The V gene's germline CDR1 is SEHNR and CDR2 FQNEAQ (reference sequence). The CDR3 DNA is TGTGCCAGCAGCTTACTGACAGGGGCTCTAGCCAAAAACATTCAGTACTTC. Encoded protein: CASSLLTGALAKNIQYF.

The chain joins TRBV11-2 to TRBJ1-2, with D perhaps TRBD1 (5 bases). V gave up 0 bases and J gave up 8 bases, with 10 bases separating them. In germline, CDR1 is SGHAT, CDR2 FQNNGV. CDR3 size: 13 residues. CDR3 sequence reads: CASSLEFKGGYTF. The DNA of the CDR3 is TGTGCCAGCAGCTTAGAATTTAAGGGGGGCTACACCTTC.

The chain has TRBV4-1 and TRBJ2-7, with D tentatively TRBD1 (5 bases). Germline CDR1 and CDR2: MGHRA and YSYEKL. Trimming took off 1 base at V and 5 bases at J, with 27 bases between the two ends. This CDR3 has 19 amino acids. The CDR3 DNA follows: TGCGCCAGCAGCCAAGTACACATGATGAGGCAGGGTCTTATCCACGAGCAGTACTTC. Its protein product is CASSQVHMMRQGLIHEQYF.

The rearrangement uses TRBV11-2 and TRBJ1-5, with D possibly matching TRBD1 (5 bases). V lost 1 base and J 4 bases, leaving 11 bases between the germline ends. This CDR3 spans 15 amino acids. Germline CDR1 reads SGHAT; CDR2 reads FQNNGV. As DNA, the CDR3 is TGTGCCAGCAGCTTAGCGGCGGGGGGAAATCAGCCCCAGCATTTT. It encodes CASSLAAGGNQPQHF.

This chain connects TRBV11-1 to TRBJ2-1; 7 positions agree with TRBD1. CDR1 and CDR2 (germline): SGHAT, FQDESV (reference sequence). With V trimmed by 4 bases and J by 0 bases, 6 bases remained unmatched. The CDR3 extends over 16 amino acids. The CDR3 spells CASSSITGVSYNEQFF. The CDR3 DNA reads TGTGCCAGCAGCTCAATCACAGGGGTCTCCTACAATGAGCAGTTCTTC.

The chain joins TRBV11-1 to TRBJ2-3; TRBD2 matches at 7 bases. The CDR3 spans 14 residues. The junction had 4 bases not matched to a gene; V was cut back by 1 base and J by 6 bases. The germline CDR1 and CDR2 sequences are SGHAT and FQDESV (reference sequence). DNA for the CDR3: TGTGCCAGCAGCTTAGGACTAGCACGGGATACGCAGTATTTT. It is translated as CASSLGLARDTQYF.

With regard to this clone: The same CDR3 is also encoded by other DNA sequences in this sample. The chain joins TRBV6-4 to TRBJ2-1; 11 bases are shared with TRBD1. Losses at the gene ends were 2 bases for V and 6 bases for J; bases not matched to a gene: 0. The germline V gene has CDR1 MRHNA and CDR2 SNTAGT. This CDR3 is built from 14 residues. The CDR3 loop is CASSDGTGGNEQFF. The CDR3 DNA is TGTGCCAGCAGTGACGGGACAGGGGGCAATGAGCAGTTCTTC.

The chain employs TRBV12-5 and TRBJ1-2, with 11 bases fitting TRBD1. The V gene end was trimmed by 5 bases and the J gene end by 4 bases; junction bases not matched to a gene: 3. Germline CDR1 is LGHNT and CDR2 is FRNRAP. The CDR3 consists of 14 residues. The CDR3 DNA is TGTGCTAGTGGTGGGGACAGGGGGGTCTATGGCTACACCTTC. Residues: CASGGDRGVYGYTF.

CDR3: CASSITSGSWEFF. CDR3 DNA sequence: TGTGCCAGTAGTATAACTAGCGGGAGTTGGGAGTTCTTC. This chain joins TRBV19 and TRBJ2-1; 11 bases agree with TRBD2. Germline values: CDR1 LNHDA, CDR2 SQIVND (reference sequence). With V trimmed by 2 bases and J by 14 bases, 5 bases remained unmatched. The CDR3 is made up of 13 amino acids. Filled out from reference TRBV19 and TRBJ2-1, the complete variable domain reads DGGITQSPKYLFRKEGQNVTLSCEQNLNHDAMYWYRQDPGQGLRLIYYSQIVNDFQKGDIAEGYSVSREKKESFPLTVTSAQKNPTAFYLCASSITSGSWEFFGPGTRLTVL.

The chain couples TRBV2 to TRBJ2-3; 10 bases are shared with TRBD1. The trim removed 6 bases at V and 5 bases at J, leaving 8 bases unmatched. The CDR3 totals 15 residues. Germline lookup yields CDR1 SNHLY and CDR2 FYNNEI. The CDR3 sequence is CASRGRQGAVDTQYF. CDR3 coding DNA: TGTGCCAGCAGGGGAAGACAGGGGGCCGTAGATACGCAGTATTTT.

The chain recombines TRBV29-1 with TRBJ1-1; D is perhaps TRBD1 (5 bases). Trimming shortened V by 6 bases and J by 0 bases, and 8 bases separated the two germline ends. Germline-derived CDR1 and CDR2 are SQVTM and ANQGSEA. The CDR3 is 12 amino acids. CDR3 sequence (DNA): TGCAGCGTGGGACTCATGAACACTGAAGCTTTCTTT. Residues: CSVGLMNTEAFF.

The chain employs TRBV5-5 and TRBJ2-6; D remains ambiguous. Germline-derived CDR1 and CDR2 are SGHKS and YYEKEE (reference sequence). V dropped 1 base and J dropped 3 bases, with 11 bases sitting between them. CDR3 length: 16 amino acids. CDR3 loop: CASSLRQSIGANVLTF. DNA of the CDR3: TGTGCCAGCAGCTTGCGTCAGTCGATTGGGGCCAACGTCCTGACTTTC.

The CDR3 loop is CASSQDGQPQHF. Written as DNA, the CDR3 is TGTGCCAGCAGCCAAGATGGCCAGCCCCAGCATTTT. The gene calls are TRBV4-2 and TRBJ1-5, with D hard to call. This CDR3 region has 12 residues. V lost 0 bases and J 7 bases, leaving 4 bases between the germline ends. Germline V gives CDR1 LGHNA, CDR2 YNFKEQ.

The chain is built from TRBV6-1 and TRBJ2-1; maybe TRBD1 (7 bases). V was pared by 2 bases and J by 1 base, with 9 bases between. Germline V lookup: CDR1 MNHNS, CDR2 SASEGT. This CDR3 is 15 amino acids long. As DNA, the CDR3 is TGTGCCAGCAGTGAACAGGGGGGATCCTACAATGAGCAGTTCTTC. This gives the protein CASSEQGGSYNEQFF.

The CDR3 nucleotides read TGTGCCAGCAGCGAGGACATGGGGAATGAGCAGTTCTTC. Protein sequence: CASSEDMGNEQFF. This chain connects TRBV5-5 to TRBJ2-1, with D possibly matching TRBD1 (5 bases). The germline V gene encodes CDR1 SGHKS and CDR2 YYEKEE (reference sequence). The V gene lost 4 bases and the J gene lost 7 bases, with 12 bases spanning the gap. There are 13 residues in the CDR3.

This clone was seen only once. The rearrangement uses TRBV5-1 and TRBJ2-7; tentatively, D is TRBD1 (6 bases). V gave up 1 base and J gave up 3 bases, with 14 bases separating them. CDR1 is SGHRS, CDR2 YFSETQ, per germline. The CDR3 has 15 amino acids. The CDR3 here is CASSLSRTEIYEQYF. CDR3 nucleotide sequence: TGCGCCAGCAGCTTGAGCCGGACAGAAATCTACGAGCAGTACTTC.

This clone occurred once. This chain links TRBV2 with TRBJ2-1; possibly TRBD2 for D (5 bases). The V and J ends lost 8 bases and 7 bases respectively, with 6 bases between them. This CDR3 has 10 amino acids. Germline assignment: CDR1 SNHLY and CDR2 FYNNEI. The CDR3 sequence: CASGENEQFF. CDR3 bases: TGTGCCAGCGGGGAGAATGAGCAGTTCTTC.

The chain couples TRBV6-1 to TRBJ1-1, with 8 bases matching TRBD1. Germline V gene data show CDR1 as MNHNS and CDR2 as SASEGT. The CDR3 runs 14 residues. J gave up 4 bases and V 6 bases, and 7 bases lay outside the gene matches. The CDR3 DNA sequence: TGTGCCAGCAGGACAGGGGAGGTGGGCACTGAAGCTTTCTTT. Translating it yields CASRTGEVGTEAFF.

The rearrangement uses TRBV5-1 and TRBJ2-3; 9 bases agree with TRBD2. The junction had 12 bases not matched to a gene; V was cut back by 4 bases and J by 6 bases. Per the germline V gene, CDR1 is SGHRS and CDR2 is YFSETQ. The CDR3 sequence is 16 residues long. The chain's CDR3 is CASSAQAGGGLDTQYF. In DNA, the CDR3 is TGCGCCAGCAGCGCCCAAGCGGGAGGCGGGTTGGATACGCAGTATTTT.

The sample holds one count of this clone. J is TRBJ1-3 and V is TRBV5-1; 11 nucleotides agree with TRBD1. Per the germline V gene, CDR1 is SGHRS and CDR2 is YFSETQ. V gave up 4 bases and J gave up 5 bases; unmatched junction bases: 5. The CDR3 has 15 residues. CDR3 protein: CASSRDRGMRNTIYF. The CDR3 region has the DNA TGCGCCAGCAGCAGGGACAGGGGGATGCGAAACACCATATATTTT.

V and J are TRBV6-6 and TRBJ2-3; D is ambiguous. Trimming pared 2 bases from V and 3 bases from J, leaving 9 bases between. CDR1 is MNHNY and CDR2 is SVGAGI in the germline V gene (reference sequence). This CDR3 is 14 amino acids long. CDR3 DNA: TGTGCCAGCAGTTACGTGACTTCGACAGATACGCAGTATTTT. Translated, it gives CASSYVTSTDTQYF.

This chain joins TRBV5-1 and TRBJ2-1, with TRBD2 matching over 8 bases. This CDR3 is built from 15 residues. Germline CDR1 SGHRS, CDR2 YFSETQ. V lost 0 bases to trimming and J lost 3 bases; unmatched junction nucleotides: 2. Here the CDR3 reads CASSLASGSYNEQFF. The CDR3 nucleotides read TGCGCCAGCAGCTTGGCGAGCGGGAGCTACAATGAGCAGTTCTTC.